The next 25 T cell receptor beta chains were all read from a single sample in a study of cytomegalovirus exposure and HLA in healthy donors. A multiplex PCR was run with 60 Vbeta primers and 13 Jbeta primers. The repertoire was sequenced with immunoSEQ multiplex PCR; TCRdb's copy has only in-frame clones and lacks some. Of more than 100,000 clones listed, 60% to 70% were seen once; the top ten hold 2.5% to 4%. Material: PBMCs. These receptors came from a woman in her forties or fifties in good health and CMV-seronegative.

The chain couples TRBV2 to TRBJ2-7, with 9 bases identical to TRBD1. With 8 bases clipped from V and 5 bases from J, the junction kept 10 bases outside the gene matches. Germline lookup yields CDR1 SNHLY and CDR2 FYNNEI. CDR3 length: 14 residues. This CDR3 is CASATGTGRHEQYF. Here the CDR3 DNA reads TGTGCCAGCGCAACCGGGACAGGGCGCCACGAGCAGTACTTC.

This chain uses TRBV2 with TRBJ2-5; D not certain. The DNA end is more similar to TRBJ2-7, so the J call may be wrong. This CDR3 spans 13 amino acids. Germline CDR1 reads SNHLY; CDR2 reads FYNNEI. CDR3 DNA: TGTGCCAGCAGTGATAGTACGAGCTACGAGCAGTACTTC. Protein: CASSDSTSYEQYF.

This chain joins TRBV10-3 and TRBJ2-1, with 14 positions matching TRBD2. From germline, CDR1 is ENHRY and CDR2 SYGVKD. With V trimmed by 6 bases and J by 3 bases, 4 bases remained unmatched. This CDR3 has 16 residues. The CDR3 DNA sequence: TGTGCCATCAGCAGGACTAGCGGGGGGATCTACAATGAGCAGTTCTTC. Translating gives CAISRTSGGIYNEQFF.

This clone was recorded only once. The CDR3 protein is CSVGSDNEQFF. The CDR3 bases are TGCAGCGTTGGTTCGGACAATGAGCAGTTCTTC. This chain connects TRBV29-1 to TRBJ2-1; unclear D gene. Germline loops: CDR1 SQVTM, CDR2 ANQGSEA. V was cut by 4 bases and J by 5 bases, with 6 bases left in between. The CDR3 spans 11 residues.

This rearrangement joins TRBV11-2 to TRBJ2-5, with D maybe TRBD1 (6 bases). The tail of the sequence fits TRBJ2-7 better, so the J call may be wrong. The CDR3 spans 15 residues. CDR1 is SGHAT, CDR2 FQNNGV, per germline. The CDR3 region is CASSLDGQSTYEQYF. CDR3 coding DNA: TGTGCCAGCAGCTTAGATGGACAGTCAACCTACGAGCAGTACTTC.

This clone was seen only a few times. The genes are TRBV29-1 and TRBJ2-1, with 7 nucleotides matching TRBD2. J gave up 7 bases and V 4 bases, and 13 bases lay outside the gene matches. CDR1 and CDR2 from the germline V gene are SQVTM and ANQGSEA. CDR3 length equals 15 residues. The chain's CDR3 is CSVVFAGVTWNEQFF. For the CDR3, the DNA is TGCAGCGTTGTTTTTGCGGGAGTGACGTGGAATGAGCAGTTCTTC.

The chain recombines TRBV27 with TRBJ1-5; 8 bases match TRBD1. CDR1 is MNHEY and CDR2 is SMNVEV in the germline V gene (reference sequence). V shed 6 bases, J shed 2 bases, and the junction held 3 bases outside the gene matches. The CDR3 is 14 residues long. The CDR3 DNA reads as TGTGCCAGCAGGGCGACAGGGGGCAATCAGCCCCAGCATTTT. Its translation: CASRATGGNQPQHF.

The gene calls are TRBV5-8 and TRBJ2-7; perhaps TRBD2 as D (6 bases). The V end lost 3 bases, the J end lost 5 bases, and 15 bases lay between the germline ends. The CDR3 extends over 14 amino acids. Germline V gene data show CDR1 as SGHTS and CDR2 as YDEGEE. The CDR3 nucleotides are TGTGCCAGCAGCTCCTACGGGACTGGAGACGAGCAGTACTTC. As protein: CASSSYGTGDEQYF. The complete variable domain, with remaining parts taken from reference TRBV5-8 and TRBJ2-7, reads EAGVTQSPTHLIKTRGQQATLRCSPISGHTSVYWYQQALGLGLQFLLWYDEGEERNRGNFPPRFSGRQFPNYSSELNVNALELEDSALYLCASSSYGTGDEQYFGPGTRLTVT.

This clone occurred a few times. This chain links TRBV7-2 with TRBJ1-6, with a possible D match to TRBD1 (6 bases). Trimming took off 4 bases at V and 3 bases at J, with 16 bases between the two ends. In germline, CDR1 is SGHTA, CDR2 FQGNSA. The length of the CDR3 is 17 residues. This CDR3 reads CASSSGQPGLYNSPLHF. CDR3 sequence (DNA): TGTGCCAGCAGCTCGGGACAACCAGGACTCTATAATTCACCCCTCCACTTT.

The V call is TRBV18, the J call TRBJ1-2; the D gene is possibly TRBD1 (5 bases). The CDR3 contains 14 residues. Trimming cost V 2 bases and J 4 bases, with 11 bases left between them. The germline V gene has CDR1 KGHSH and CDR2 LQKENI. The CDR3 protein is CASSPGAVIYGYTF. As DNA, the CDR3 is TGTGCCAGCTCACCAGGGGCGGTTATCTATGGCTACACCTTC.

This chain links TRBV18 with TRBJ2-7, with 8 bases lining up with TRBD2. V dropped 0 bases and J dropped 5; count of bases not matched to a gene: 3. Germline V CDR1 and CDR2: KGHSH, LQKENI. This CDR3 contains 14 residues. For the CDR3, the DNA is TGTGCCAGCTCACCACCTAGCGGGATCGACGAGCAGTACTTC. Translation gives CASSPPSGIDEQYF.

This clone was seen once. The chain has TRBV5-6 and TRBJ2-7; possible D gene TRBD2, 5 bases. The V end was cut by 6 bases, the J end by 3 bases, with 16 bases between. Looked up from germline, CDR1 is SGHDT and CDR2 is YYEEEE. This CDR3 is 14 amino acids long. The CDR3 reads CASTIRGSSYEQYF. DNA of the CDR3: TGTGCCAGCACCATACGTGGGAGCAGCTACGAGCAGTACTTC.

In DNA form, the CDR3 reads TGCAGCGTATTAGAAGTTTTAAACACTGAAGCTTTCTTT. Translation gives CSVLEVLNTEAFF. The chain couples TRBV29-1 to TRBJ1-1; D remains unclear. Per germline, CDR1 SQVTM and CDR2 ANQGSEA. The CDR3 consists of 13 residues. V lost 6 bases and J lost 2, with 13 bases in between.

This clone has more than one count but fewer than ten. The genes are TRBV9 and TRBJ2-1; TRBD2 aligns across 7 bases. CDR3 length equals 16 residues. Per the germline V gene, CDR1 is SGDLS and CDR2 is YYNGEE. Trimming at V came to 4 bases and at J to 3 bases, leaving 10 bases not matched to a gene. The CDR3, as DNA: TGTGCCAGCAGCCCGATGGAGGGGACTAACTACAATGAGCAGTTCTTC. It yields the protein CASSPMEGTNYNEQFF. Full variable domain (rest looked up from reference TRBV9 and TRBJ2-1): DSGVTQTPKHLITATGQRVTLRCSPRSGDLSVYWYQQSLDQGLQFLIQYYNGEERAKGNILERFSAQQFPDLHSELNLSSLELGDSALYFCASSPMEGTNYNEQFFGPGTRLTVL.

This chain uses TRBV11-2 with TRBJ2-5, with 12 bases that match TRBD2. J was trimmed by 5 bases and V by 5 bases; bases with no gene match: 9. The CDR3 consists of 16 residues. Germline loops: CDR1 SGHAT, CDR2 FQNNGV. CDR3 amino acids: CASSQLLAGGQETQYF. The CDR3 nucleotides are TGTGCCAGCAGCCAACTACTAGCGGGAGGACAGGAGACCCAGTACTTC.

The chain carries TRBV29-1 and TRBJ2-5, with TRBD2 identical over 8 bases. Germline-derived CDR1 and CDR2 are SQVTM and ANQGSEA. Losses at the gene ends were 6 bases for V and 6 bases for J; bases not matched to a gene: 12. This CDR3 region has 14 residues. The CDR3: CSVGIAGRVKTQYF. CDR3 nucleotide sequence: TGCAGCGTGGGGATAGCGGGAAGGGTAAAGACCCAGTACTTC.

The CDR3 nucleotides are TGCGCCAGCAGCTTACAGATCATGAACACTGAAGCTTTCTTT. It specifies CASSLQIMNTEAFF. The gene calls are TRBV5-1 and TRBJ1-1; D not resolved. The V end was cut by 2 bases, the J end by 0 bases, with 8 bases between. The germline V gene encodes CDR1 SGHRS and CDR2 YFSETQ. The CDR3 contains 14 residues.

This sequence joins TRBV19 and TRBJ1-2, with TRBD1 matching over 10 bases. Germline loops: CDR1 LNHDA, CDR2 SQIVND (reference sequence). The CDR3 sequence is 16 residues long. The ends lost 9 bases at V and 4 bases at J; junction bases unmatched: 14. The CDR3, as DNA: TGTGCCAGCTATGAACCGGGACAGGGGCAAGTCTATGGCTACACCTTC. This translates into CASYEPGQGQVYGYTF.

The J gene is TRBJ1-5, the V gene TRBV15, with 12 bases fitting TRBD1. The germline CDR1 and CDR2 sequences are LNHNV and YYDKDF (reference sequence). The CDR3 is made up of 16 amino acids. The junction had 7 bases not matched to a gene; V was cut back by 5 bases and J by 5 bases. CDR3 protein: CATSDWDRGLDQPQHF. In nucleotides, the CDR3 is TGTGCCACCAGCGATTGGGACAGGGGGCTCGATCAGCCCCAGCATTTT.

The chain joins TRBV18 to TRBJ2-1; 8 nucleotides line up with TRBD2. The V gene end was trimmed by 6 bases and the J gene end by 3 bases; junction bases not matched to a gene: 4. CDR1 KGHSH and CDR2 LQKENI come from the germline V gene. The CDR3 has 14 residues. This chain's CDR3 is CASSRGGYYNEQFF. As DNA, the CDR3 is TGTGCCAGCTCCCGGGGGGGGTACTACAATGAGCAGTTCTTC. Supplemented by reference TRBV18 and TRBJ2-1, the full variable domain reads NAGVMQNPRHLVRRRGQEARLRCSPMKGHSHVYWYRQLPEEGLKFMVYLQKENIIDESGMPKERFSAEFPKEGPSILRIQQVVRGDSAAYFCASSRGGYYNEQFFGPGTRLTVL.

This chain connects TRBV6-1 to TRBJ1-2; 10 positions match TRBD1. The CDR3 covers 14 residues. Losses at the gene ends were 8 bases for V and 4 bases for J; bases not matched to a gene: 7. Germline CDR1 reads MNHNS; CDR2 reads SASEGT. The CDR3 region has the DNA TGTGCCAGCCTAGGGACAGGGGAGATCTATGGCTACACCTTC. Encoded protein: CASLGTGEIYGYTF.

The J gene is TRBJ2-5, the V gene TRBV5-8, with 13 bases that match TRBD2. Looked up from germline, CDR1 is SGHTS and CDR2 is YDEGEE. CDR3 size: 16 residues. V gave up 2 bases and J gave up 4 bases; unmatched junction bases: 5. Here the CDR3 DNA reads TGTGCCAGCAGCTTAGGACTAGCGGGAGAGGTAGAGACCCAGTACTTC. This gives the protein CASSLGLAGEVETQYF. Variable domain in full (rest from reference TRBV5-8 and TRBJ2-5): EAGVTQSPTHLIKTRGQQATLRCSPISGHTSVYWYQQALGLGLQFLLWYDEGEERNRGNFPPRFSGRQFPNYSSELNVNALELEDSALYLCASSLGLAGEVETQYFGPGTRLLVL.

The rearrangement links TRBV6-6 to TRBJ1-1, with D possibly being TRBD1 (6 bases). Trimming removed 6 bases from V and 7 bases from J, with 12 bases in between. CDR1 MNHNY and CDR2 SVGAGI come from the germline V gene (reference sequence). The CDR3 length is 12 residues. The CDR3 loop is CASSPGTLEAFF. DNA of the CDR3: TGTGCCAGCAGCCCGGGGACACTTGAAGCTTTCTTT.

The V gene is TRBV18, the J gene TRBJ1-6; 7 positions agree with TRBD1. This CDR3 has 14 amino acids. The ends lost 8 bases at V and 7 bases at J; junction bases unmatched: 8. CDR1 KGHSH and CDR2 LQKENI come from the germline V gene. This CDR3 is CASRHRDSNSPLHF. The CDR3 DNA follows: TGTGCCAGCCGACACAGGGACAGCAATTCACCCCTCCACTTT. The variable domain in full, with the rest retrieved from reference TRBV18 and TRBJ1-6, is NAGVMQNPRHLVRRRGQEARLRCSPMKGHSHVYWYRQLPEEGLKFMVYLQKENIIDESGMPKERFSAEFPKEGPSILRIQQVVRGDSAAYFCASRHRDSNSPLHFGNGTRLTVT.

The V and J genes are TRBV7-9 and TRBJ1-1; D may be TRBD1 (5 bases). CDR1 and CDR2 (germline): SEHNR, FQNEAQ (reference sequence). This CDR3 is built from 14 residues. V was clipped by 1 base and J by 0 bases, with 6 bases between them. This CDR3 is CASSLEGLNTEAFF. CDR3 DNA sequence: TGTGCCAGCAGCTTAGAGGGGTTGAACACTGAAGCTTTCTTT.